The 13 T cell receptor beta chains listed next were all sequenced from one sample in a study of blood T cell repertoires in COVID-19. Method: immunoSEQ multiplex PCR; TCRdb's copy keeps in-frame clones and lacks some. The data hold 100,000 to 150,000 clones, with around nine tenths observed a single time. Sequences were obtained from PBMCs or T cells enriched from blood (not recorded which). These receptors were obtained from a woman in her fifties or sixties who had recovered from COVID-19.

This sequence joins TRBV6-5 and TRBJ2-7; 9 bases align to TRBD1. J gave up 5 bases and V 2 bases, and 7 bases lay outside the gene matches. Germline values: CDR1 MNHEY, CDR2 SVGAGI. The CDR3 consists of 15 residues. The chain's CDR3 is CASSYGTGPANEQYF. The CDR3 DNA is TGTGCCAGCAGTTACGGGACAGGGCCCGCCAACGAGCAGTACTTC.

V is TRBV9 and J is TRBJ2-2, with 7 bases identical to TRBD1. The CDR3 consists of 14 residues. Germline lookup yields CDR1 SGDLS and CDR2 YYNGEE. With V trimmed by 4 bases and J by 3 bases, 3 bases remained unmatched. The CDR3 spells CASSTTGDTGELFF. CDR3 nucleotide sequence: TGTGCCAGCAGCACTACAGGGGACACCGGGGAGCTGTTTTTT.

The chain uses TRBV9 and TRBJ2-1, with 15 bases aligning to TRBD2. Germline CDR1 is SGDLS and CDR2 is YYNGEE. The J segment lost 5 bases and the V segment lost 3 bases, leaving 3 bases of the junction unmatched. CDR3 length: 16 amino acids. In nucleotides, the CDR3 is TGTGCCAGCAGCGCAGGGACTAGCGGGGGGAACAATGAGCAGTTCTTC. Its translation: CASSAGTSGGNNEQFF.

The chain recombines TRBV6-5 with TRBJ1-2; TRBD1 is a possible D gene (5 bases). Deletions cut 6 bases from V and 4 bases from J, with 18 bases between. This CDR3 has 15 amino acids. The germline V gene has CDR1 MNHEY and CDR2 SVGAGI. The CDR3 nucleotides read TGTGCCAGCAGACCATTTCAGGGATGGGGCTATGGCTACACCTTC. Translating gives CASRPFQGWGYGYTF.

V gene TRBV11-3 combines with J gene TRBJ2-2, with TRBD1 matching 9 bases. This CDR3 spans 15 amino acids. V shed 6 bases, J shed 4 bases, and the junction held 6 bases outside the gene matches. Germline V gene data show CDR1 as SGHNT and CDR2 as YENEEA. The CDR3 DNA reads as TGTGCCAGCAGTTCCCGGGACAGGGCCACCGGGGAGCTGTTTTTT. Its protein product is CASSSRDRATGELFF.

The genes are TRBV7-2 and TRBJ2-5; 7 bases line up with TRBD2. The J segment lost 3 bases and the V segment lost 7 bases, leaving 5 bases of the junction unmatched. Germline CDR1 SGHTA, CDR2 FQGNSA. The length of the CDR3 is 13 residues. CDR3 region: CASTAAGEETQYF. The CDR3 DNA reads as TGTGCCAGCACCGCTGCGGGGGAAGAGACCCAGTACTTC.

Concerning this clone: The junction departs from the called germline gene at one end, perhaps through a read error. V usage is TRBV4-1 and J usage is TRBJ1-6; D not certain. The germline V gene encodes CDR1 MGHRA and CDR2 YSYEKL. The CDR3 totals 17 residues. This CDR3 reads CASSKEALVAYNSPLHF. For the CDR3, the DNA is TGCGCCAGCAGCAAAGAAGCCCTGGTCGCCTATAATTCACCCCTCCACTTT.

The rearrangement links TRBV7-8 to TRBJ2-7; D may be TRBD1 (6 bases). This CDR3 is built from 14 residues. From germline, CDR1 is SGHVS and CDR2 FQNEAQ. V was clipped by 3 bases and J by 3 bases, with 12 bases between them. This CDR3 is CASSFSGTNYEQYF. As DNA, the CDR3 is TGTGCCAGCAGCTTCTCCGGGACAAACTACGAGCAGTACTTC.

The chain couples TRBV11-3 to TRBJ2-5; 7 bases line up with TRBD1. This CDR3 spans 14 amino acids. Germline V gene lookup returns CDR1 SGHNT and CDR2 YENEEA. V was clipped by 5 bases and J by 3 bases; unmatched bases: 6. The DNA of the CDR3 is TGTGCCAGCAGCACAAGACAGGGCGAAGAGACCCAGTACTTC. Translating it yields CASSTRQGEETQYF.

This sequence joins TRBV19 and TRBJ1-2; TRBD1 matches 7 bases. J gave up 1 base and V 6 bases, and 11 bases lay outside the gene matches. The CDR3 is 16 amino acids. CDR1 is LNHDA and CDR2 is SQIVND in the germline V gene (reference sequence). CDR3 in amino acids: CASSRSRQGGNYGYTF. CDR3 DNA: TGTGCCAGTAGCCGAAGCCGACAGGGAGGTAACTATGGCTACACCTTC.

V and J are TRBV10-1 and TRBJ1-4, with D uncertain. The V end lost 3 bases, the J end lost 5 bases, and 10 bases lay between the germline ends. Germline CDR1 reads WNHNN; CDR2 reads SYGVQD (reference sequence). The CDR3 covers 14 residues. The chain's CDR3 is CASSDGTVNEKLFF. CDR3 DNA: TGCGCCAGCAGTGACGGAACAGTGAATGAAAAACTGTTTTTT.

The chain couples TRBV7-8 to TRBJ2-7; TRBD1 might be the D (6 bases). The V end was cut by 7 bases, the J end by 6 bases, with 19 bases between. Per the germline V gene, CDR1 is SGHVS and CDR2 is FQNEAQ. This CDR3 has 14 residues. CDR3 sequence reads: CASKTVEGVREQYF. CDR3 bases: TGTGCCAGCAAGACGGTTGAGGGGGTCCGCGAGCAGTACTTC.

J is TRBJ2-1 and V is TRBV29-1; 9 bases are shared with TRBD2. CDR1 and CDR2 (germline): SQVTM, ANQGSEA. The length of the CDR3 is 14 residues. V gave up 2 bases and J gave up 10 bases; unmatched junction bases: 9. CDR3 loop: CSVEWRGGPGEQFF. CDR3 nucleotides: TGCAGCGTTGAATGGCGGGGGGGCCCCGGGGAGCAGTTCTTC.